A selection of T cell receptor beta chains follows, all from one sample in a study of T cell changes during pregnancy in multiple sclerosis. The assay was immunoSEQ multiplex PCR, and TCRdb's table has in-frame clones only and misses some. Of around 34,000 clones listed, roughly nine tenths were seen once; the top ten hold under 15%. Sequenced here: CD8+ T cells from peripheral blood mononuclear cells, sampled in the first trimester of pregnancy. Every receptor here comes from a female donor with multiple sclerosis, enrolled in a pregnancy study. The CDR3 runs from the conserved cysteine through the conserved F or W. Each record gives: clone size, V gene, D gene, J gene, CDR3 protein, CDR3 DNA. D genes are given only for firm matches. Size is omitted from some rows. Given values are once, few, many or a class for expanded clones.

-,TRBV28,TRBD2,TRBJ2-1,CASSLIGLVTYNEQFF,TGTGCCAGCAGTTTAATAGGACTAGTCACCTACAATGAGCAGTTCTTC
-,TRBV7-9,TRBD1,TRBJ2-2,CASSLGDSSTGELFF,TGTGCCAGCAGTTTAGGGGACAGTTCGACCGGGGAGCTGTTTTTT
-,TRBV28,TRBD2,TRBJ2-3,CATIIAGVRADTQYF,TGTGCCACAATAATAGCGGGAGTTAGGGCAGATACGCAGTATTTT
-,TRBV7-9,TRBD1,TRBJ1-1,CASRTGVGTEAFF,TGTGCCAGCAGAACAGGGGTGGGCACTGAAGCTTTCTTT
-,TRBV5-6,-,TRBJ1-3,CASSNSPASWAGNTIYF,TGTGCCAGCAGCAACTCGCCGGCCTCGTGGGCGGGAAACACCATATATTTT
-,TRBV13,TRBD1,TRBJ2-7,CASSAGQGTGYEQYF,TGTGCCAGCAGCGCAGGACAGGGCACGGGCTACGAGCAGTACTTC
-,TRBV7-9,TRBD1,TRBJ1-2,CATSPPGTGYGYTF,TGTGCCACTTCTCCTCCCGGGACAGGGTATGGCTACACCTTC
-,TRBV28,TRBD2,TRBJ2-7,CASSLVAGGPYEQYF,TGTGCCAGCAGTTTAGTAGCGGGAGGCCCCTACGAGCAGTACTTC
-,TRBV27,-,TRBJ2-3,CASSFSEEDTQYF,TGTGCCAGCAGTTTCTCAGAAGAAGATACGCAGTATTTT
-,TRBV2,TRBD1,TRBJ2-7,CASSEARLSQGARDEQYF,TGTGCCAGCAGTGAAGCGCGGCTTTCCCAGGGGGCGCGGGACGAGCAGTACTTC
-,TRBV6-5,-,TRBJ1-4,CASSPRQVNEKLFF,TGTGCCAGCAGTCCACGACAGGTTAATGAAAAACTGTTTTTT
-,TRBV27,-,TRBJ2-1,CASSLGRANEQFF,TGTGCCAGCAGTTTAGGCAGGGCCAATGAGCAGTTCTTC
-,TRBV5-5,TRBD2,TRBJ2-3,CASSTIAGGADTQYF,TGTGCCAGCAGCACCATAGCGGGAGGCGCAGATACGCAGTATTTT
-,TRBV27,TRBD2,TRBJ2-2,CASSLILAGSTGELFF,TGTGCCAGCAGTTTAATACTAGCGGGATCCACCGGGGAGCTGTTTTTT
-,TRBV6-1,-,TRBJ1-1,CASKGGAVANTEAFF,TGTGCCAGCAAAGGGGGGGCGGTAGCCAACACTGAAGCTTTCTTT
-,TRBV27,-,TRBJ2-1,CASSFSSLNEQFF,TGTGCCAGCAGTTTCAGTTCTCTCAATGAGCAGTTCTTC
-,TRBV19,-,TRBJ1-5,CASSSQGQTSNQPQHF,TGTGCCAGTAGTAGCCAGGGGCAAACTAGCAATCAGCCCCAGCATTTT
-,TRBV13,TRBD2,TRBJ2-3,CASSPQQSGRTDTQYF,TGTGCCAGCAGCCCCCAGCAGAGCGGGAGAACAGATACGCAGTATTTT
-,TRBV5-5,TRBD1,TRBJ1-5,CASSMDRGPNQPQHF,TGTGCCAGCAGCATGGACAGGGGACCCAATCAGCCCCAGCATTTT
-,TRBV6-1,TRBD1,TRBJ1-3,CASSEWSQGAAYTIYF,TGTGCCAGCAGTGAATGGTCTCAGGGGGCGGCATACACCATATATTTT
-,TRBV19,-,TRBJ2-7,CASSIGTTYEQYF,TGTGCCAGTAGTATCGGGACAACCTACGAGCAGTACTTC
-,TRBV15,TRBD1,TRBJ2-7,CATSRAVTGLREQYF,TGTGCCACCAGCAGAGCTGTGACAGGGTTGAGGGAGCAGTACTTC
-,TRBV5-6,TRBD1,TRBJ2-7,CASSRDRGRYEQYF,TGTGCCAGCAGCCGGGACAGGGGGCGGTACGAGCAGTACTTC
-,TRBV4-3,TRBD2,TRBJ2-7,CASSQDPGGVEQYF,TGCGCCAGCAGCCAAGATCCGGGAGGGGTCGAGCAGTACTTC
-,TRBV6-1,TRBD1,TRBJ2-1,CASPGQGIHEQFF,TGTGCCAGCCCGGGACAGGGTATTCATGAGCAGTTCTTC
-,TRBV5-4,TRBD2,TRBJ2-3,CASSSGLAGRDTQYF,TGTGCCAGCAGCTCGGGACTAGCGGGGAGGGATACGCAGTATTTT
-,TRBV7-9,TRBD1,TRBJ2-6,CASSRTGEDNVLTF,TGTGCCAGCAGCCGGACAGGGGAAGACAACGTCCTGACTTTC
-,TRBV5-4,TRBD1,TRBJ1-3,CASSLWTGPITSSGNTIYF,TGTGCCAGCAGCTTATGGACAGGACCCATCACCAGCTCTGGAAACACCATATATTTT
-,TRBV11-2,TRBD2,TRBJ2-1,CASSLFRGRYANEQFF,TGTGCCAGCAGCTTATTTCGCGGGAGGTACGCCAATGAGCAGTTCTTC
once,TRBV28,-,TRBJ2-7,CASSLSMGSPRF,TGTGCCAGCAGTTTATCCATGGGCAGCCCACGTTTC
medium-sized,TRBV7-6,TRBD2,TRBJ2-1,CASSIGGEADEQFF,TGTGCCAGCAGCATCGGGGGGGAGGCCGATGAGCAGTTCTTC
-,TRBV28,-,TRBJ2-7,CASSLQGAHEQYF,TGTGCCAGCAGTTTACAGGGCGCCCACGAGCAGTACTTC
-,TRBV29-1,-,TRBJ2-7,CSVEDLGGAGSYEQYF,TGCAGCGTTGAAGATTTGGGAGGAGCGGGCTCCTACGAGCAGTACTTC
-,TRBV4-1,TRBD1,TRBJ1-1,CASSEFGTANTEAFF,TGCGCCAGCAGTGAGTTCGGGACAGCTAACACTGAAGCTTTCTTT
-,TRBV7-3,-,TRBJ2-3,CASSLYVSSLSTDTQYF,TGTGCCAGCAGCTTATATGTCTCTAGCCTGAGCACAGATACGCAGTATTTT
-,TRBV27,-,TRBJ2-3,CASSLGGITDTQYF,TGTGCCAGCAGTTTAGGGGGGATCACAGATACGCAGTATTTT
-,TRBV2,-,TRBJ2-5,CASSEGERQGTQYF,TGTGCCAGCAGTGAAGGGGAAAGGCAGGGGACCCAGTACTTC
once,TRBV6-1,-,TRBJ2-7,CASRGSFPSLEQYF,TGTGCCAGCCGGGGAAGCTTTCCGTCTCTAGAGCAGTACTTC
-,TRBV28,-,TRBJ2-7,CASSFRPGEQYF,TGTGCCAGCAGTTTCCGTCCCGGCGAGCAGTACTTC
few,TRBV6-5,-,TRBJ1-1,CASSYQDPNTEAFF,TGTGCCAGCAGTTATCAGGATCCGAACACTGAAGCTTTCTTT
medium-sized,TRBV6-4,-,TRBJ2-3,CASSAGGTDTQYF,TGTGCCAGCAGTGCGGGAGGCACAGATACGCAGTATTTT
-,TRBV7-9,TRBD2,TRBJ2-1,CASSASGAGRNEQFF,TGTGCCAGCAGCGCTAGCGGGGCGGGGAGGAATGAGCAGTTCTTC
-,TRBV9,-,TRBJ1-1,CASSRGPQGKRLTEAFF,TGTGCCAGCAGCCGCGGACCGCAGGGAAAGAGGCTTACTGAAGCTTTCTTT
-,TRBV7-9,-,TRBJ2-1,CASSLPGLTRNEQFF,TGTGCCAGCAGCTTACCCGGACTAACGCGAAATGAGCAGTTCTTC
-,TRBV29-1,TRBD2,TRBJ2-1,CSVVALLAGAPRQFF,TGCAGCGTTGTGGCGTTACTAGCGGGAGCCCCACGGCAGTTCTTC
-,TRBV27,-,TRBJ1-5,CASSFPNQPQHF,TGTGCCAGCAGTTTCCCTAATCAGCCCCAGCATTTT
-,TRBV15,-,TRBJ1-1,CATRPKGGTEAFF,TGTGCCACCAGGCCTAAAGGGGGCACTGAAGCTTTCTTT
-,TRBV18,-,TRBJ2-7,CASSPTGWYEQYF,TGTGCCAGCTCACCAACAGGGTGGTACGAGCAGTACTTC
-,TRBV13,TRBD1,TRBJ2-7,CASSSNRGRHEQYF,TGTGCCAGCAGCTCCAACAGGGGGAGGCACGAGCAGTACTTC
-,TRBV13,TRBD1,TRBJ1-2,CASSLGTGNYGYTF,TGTGCCAGCAGCCTGGGGACAGGCAACTATGGCTACACCTTC
-,TRBV4-1,-,TRBJ2-2,CASSQGEELFF,TGCGCCAGCAGCCAAGGCGAGGAGCTGTTTTTT
-,TRBV4-2,TRBD1,TRBJ1-1,CASSQIDLGQPQDF,TGTGCCAGCAGCCAAATCGACCTGGGACAGCCACAAGACTTT
-,TRBV19,-,TRBJ2-4,CASSIRRGAKNIQYF,TGTGCCAGTAGTATTCGCCGGGGGGCCAAAAACATTCAGTACTTC
-,TRBV19,-,TRBJ2-7,CASSMTAGGPLRIPYEQYF,TGTGCCAGTAGTATGACAGCGGGTGGACCGCTGAGGATTCCCTACGAGCAGTACTTC